The next 26 T cell receptor beta chains were all read from a single sample in a study of patients and donors after allogeneic stem cell transplantation. TCRdb fed the RT-PCR reads into MiXCR, producing one record per CDR3 protein. This sample yields about 230,000 distinct CDR3 sequences, of which about 14% are seen a single time; around a tenth belongs to the top ten. The sample consisted of blood, either unsorted or a sorted T cell fraction (not recorded which). The receptors stem from a human donor who was either an allogeneic HSCT recipient or a stem cell or donor lymphocyte infusion donor (not recorded which). It is not recorded whose cells these are; they may come from a transplant donor.

Only a few counts were recorded for this clonotype. The V call is TRBV6-1, the J call TRBJ2-7; tentatively, D is TRBD2 (5 bases). Deletions cut 6 bases from V and 3 bases from J, with 18 bases between. Looked up from germline, CDR1 is MNHNS and CDR2 is SASEGT. The CDR3 sequence is 15 residues long. The CDR3 reads CASSPGDSRHYEQYF. CDR3 bases: TGTGCCAGCAGCCCCGGGGATTCGCGCCACTACGAGCAGTACTTC.

Ten or more counts support this clonotype. The rearrangement uses TRBV9 and TRBJ1-3, with D possibly being TRBD1 (5 bases). The CDR3 runs to 13 residues. Trimming left V 0 bases short and J 9 bases short, with 10 bases between. Germline V gene sequence: CDR1 SGDLS, CDR2 YYNGEE. The CDR3 here is CASSVDAGATIYF. The CDR3, as DNA: TGTGCCAGCAGCGTAGACGCCGGGGCCACCATATATTTT.

The chain uses TRBV27 and TRBJ1-1; no clear D. The CDR3 runs to 13 residues. V dropped 5 bases and J dropped 0 bases, with 7 bases sitting between them. Germline CDR1 MNHEY, CDR2 SMNVEV (reference sequence). This CDR3 reads CASSELLNTEAFF. The DNA of the CDR3 is TGTGCCAGCAGTGAATTGCTGAACACTGAAGCTTTCTTT.

This clonotype was detected ten times or more. This sequence joins TRBV5-1 and TRBJ1-5, with 10 bases aligning to TRBD1. The CDR3 consists of 14 residues. V shed 7 bases, J shed 4 bases, and the junction held 5 bases outside the gene matches. The germline V gene encodes CDR1 SGHRS and CDR2 YFSETQ. The CDR3 nucleotides read TGCGCCAGCGGGACAGGGGAAAAAAATCAGCCCCAGCATTTT. Residues: CASGTGEKNQPQHF.

The genes are TRBV29-1 and TRBJ1-2, with no clear D. The CDR3 has 12 amino acids. Germline assignment: CDR1 SQVTM and CDR2 ANQGSEA. The germline V and J ends were trimmed by 5 bases and 3 bases, with 10 bases remaining between them. The CDR3 sequence: CSVRQQDYGYTF. In DNA form, the CDR3 reads TGCAGCGTTCGGCAGCAAGACTATGGCTACACCTTC.

This chain joins TRBV5-1 and TRBJ2-3; D remains ambiguous. This CDR3 has 13 residues. Germline V gene lookup returns CDR1 SGHRS and CDR2 YFSETQ. V lost 2 bases and J lost 4, with 8 bases in between. For the CDR3, the DNA is TGCGCCAGCAGCTTTCATAAACCAGATACGCAGTATTTT. Translating gives CASSFHKPDTQYF.

This clonotype showed up many times. This chain connects TRBV5-1 to TRBJ1-2; TRBD1 matches 10 bases. Germline trimming cut 0 bases from V and 8 bases from J; bases unmatched to any gene: 4. The CDR3 contains 14 residues. Germline lookup yields CDR1 SGHRS and CDR2 YFSETQ. CDR3: CASSLETGGVGYTF. The CDR3 nucleotides read TGCGCCAGCAGCTTGGAGACAGGGGGCGTCGGCTACACCTTC.

This clonotype was detected only once. The chain carries TRBV6-5 and TRBJ2-7; TRBD1 agrees at 8 bases. Trimming took 2 bases from V and 5 from J; bases not matched to a gene: 5. Germline CDR1 MNHEY, CDR2 SVGAGI. CDR3 length equals 14 residues. Here the CDR3 DNA reads TGTGCCAGCAGTTACCAGGGGGCTGGAGACGAGCAGTACTTC. It is translated as CASSYQGAGDEQYF.

CDR3 loop: CASGFPDQGNTEAFF. The CDR3 nucleotides are TGTGCTAGTGGTTTTCCGGACCAGGGGAACACTGAAGCTTTCTTT. V gene TRBV12-5 combines with J gene TRBJ1-1; D may be TRBD1 (5 bases). Germline CDR1 reads LGHNT; CDR2 reads FRNRAP. V shed 3 bases and J shed 1 base, with 12 bases lying between them. This CDR3 is built from 15 residues.

This clonotype was counted between two and nine times. This sequence joins TRBV4-1 and TRBJ2-3; 9 bases fit TRBD2. The CDR3 runs to 17 residues. The germline V gene has CDR1 MGHRA and CDR2 YSYEKL. Germline trimming cut 2 bases from V and 2 bases from J; bases unmatched to any gene: 8. The CDR3 nucleotides read TGCGCCAGCAGCCAATTCGCGACTAGCGGAAACACAGATACGCAGTATTTT. Translated: CASSQFATSGNTDTQYF.

The rearrangement links TRBV20-1 to TRBJ2-3; TRBD2 matches at 12 bases. The CDR3 spans 17 residues. The V and J ends lost 3 bases and 1 base, in that order; junction bases with no gene match: 8. CDR1 and CDR2 (germline): DFQATT, SNEGSKA (reference sequence). CDR3 region: CSASGSSGRARTDTQYF. The CDR3 DNA reads TGCAGTGCTAGTGGATCTAGCGGGAGGGCCCGCACAGATACGCAGTATTTT.

This clonotype has only one observation. CDR3: CSARGGTGGPFF. DNA of the CDR3: TGCAGTGCTAGAGGCGGGACAGGGGGGCCGTTCTTC. V gene TRBV20-1 combines with J gene TRBJ2-1; 11 bases are a match to TRBD1. CDR1 and CDR2 (germline): DFQATT, SNEGSKA (reference sequence). V trimming: 1 base; J trimming: 15 bases; junction bases outside the gene matches: 5. This CDR3 has 12 amino acids.

To note about this clonotype: One end of the junction does not line up with germline, which may come from a read error. V and J are TRBV12-3 or TRBV12-4 and TRBJ2-1; D might be TRBD2 (6 bases). This CDR3 comprises 11 residues. The CDR3 DNA follows: TGTGCCAGCAGTTTGCTCGGAGGGGTCAACTTC. Encoded protein: CASSLLGGVNF.

This clonotype showed up just a few times. The chain is built from TRBV29-1 and TRBJ2-7; D is unresolved. Trimming cost V 7 bases and J 4 bases, with 14 bases left between them. CDR3 length equals 12 residues. The V gene's germline CDR1 is SQVTM and CDR2 ANQGSEA. Written as DNA, the CDR3 is TGCAGCGCCAGCTACCCCTCTTACGAGCAGTACTTC. It codes for CSASYPSYEQYF.

The chain uses TRBV9 and TRBJ1-2; D not resolved. CDR1 and CDR2 (germline): SGDLS, YYNGEE. The CDR3 loop spans 13 amino acids. V lost 0 bases, J lost 4 bases, and 7 bases lay in between. The CDR3 DNA is TGTGCCAGCAGCGTAGGAGGGCCCTATGGCTACACCTTC. The encoded protein is CASSVGGPYGYTF.

This clonotype appeared many times. The rearrangement links TRBV7-2 to TRBJ2-3, with a tentative D call TRBD1 (5 bases). The CDR3 loop spans 15 amino acids. The V and J ends lost 1 base and 4 bases respectively, with 12 bases between them. Looked up from germline, CDR1 is SGHTA and CDR2 is FQGNSA. The CDR3 sequence: CASSLGMGQADTQYF. The CDR3 nucleotides are TGTGCCAGCAGCTTAGGTATGGGGCAGGCAGATACGCAGTATTTT. Based on the CDR3 plus reference TRBV7-2 and TRBJ2-3, the full variable domain is GAGVSQSPSNKVTEKGKDVELRCDPISGHTALYWYRQSLGQGLEFLIYFQGNSAPDKSGLPSDRFSAERTGGSVSTLTIQRTQQEDSAVYLCASSLGMGQADTQYFGPGTRLTVL.

A few counts support this clonotype. The chain has TRBV29-1 and TRBJ2-2; 11 bases match TRBD1. V dropped 4 bases and J dropped 0; count of bases not matched to a gene: 1. CDR1 is SQVTM and CDR2 is ANQGSEA in the germline V gene. The CDR3 extends over 15 amino acids. The DNA for the CDR3 is TGCAGCGTTGGGACAGGGGGCGCGAACACCGGGGAGCTGTTTTTT. This gives the protein CSVGTGGANTGELFF.

The rearrangement uses TRBV5-1 and TRBJ2-5, with TRBD1 matching over 10 bases. V trimming: 4 bases; J trimming: 4 bases; junction bases outside the gene matches: 7. CDR1 and CDR2 from the germline V gene are SGHRS and YFSETQ. This CDR3 comprises 15 residues. CDR3 nucleotide sequence: TGCGCCAGCAGCCCAGACAGGGGGCAAAGAGAGACCCAGTACTTC. Protein product: CASSPDRGQRETQYF.

J is TRBJ1-2 and V is TRBV7-2; D is unresolved. The length of the CDR3 is 17 residues. Germline CDR1 reads SGHTA; CDR2 reads FQGNSA. The V and J ends lost 8 bases and 0 bases respectively, with 22 bases between them. In DNA form, the CDR3 reads TGTGCCAGCCAAAAGCCGGGCCTGACCCTAGCTAACTATGGCTACACCTTC. This translates into CASQKPGLTLANYGYTF.

In its sample, this clonotype ranks as medium-sized. The chain uses TRBV7-9 and TRBJ2-2, with 10 nucleotides matching TRBD1. Germline loops: CDR1 SEHNR, CDR2 FQNEAQ (reference sequence). The CDR3 has 16 amino acids. Trimming cost V 6 bases and J 1 base; bases outside gene matches: 5. This CDR3 is CASRVGQGVNTGELFF. The CDR3 bases are TGTGCCAGCAGAGTCGGACAGGGGGTGAACACCGGGGAGCTGTTTTTT.

The chain combines TRBV27 with TRBJ1-1; a possible D gene is TRBD1 (5 bases). This CDR3 is built from 14 residues. Germline loops: CDR1 MNHEY, CDR2 SMNVEV (reference sequence). V gave up 6 bases and J gave up 1 base, with 12 bases separating them. The chain's CDR3 is CASSLTGKNTEAFF. CDR3 DNA: TGTGCCAGCAGCCTAACAGGAAAGAACACTGAAGCTTTCTTT.

The rearrangement links TRBV4-2 to TRBJ1-2; 7 bases line up with TRBD1. Losses at the gene ends were 0 bases for V and 1 base for J; bases not matched to a gene: 5. The CDR3 is 16 residues long. In germline, CDR1 is LGHNA, CDR2 YNFKEQ. CDR3 bases: TGTGCCAGCAGCCAAGAGGGACAGCCCGATAACTATGGCTACACCTTC. As protein: CASSQEGQPDNYGYTF.

This clonotype was counted only a few times. V usage is TRBV7-8 and J usage is TRBJ2-3, with TRBD2 matching 8 bases. The CDR3 extends over 15 amino acids. Trimming removed 5 bases from V and 4 bases from J; junction bases left unmatched: 8. Germline loops: CDR1 SGHVS, CDR2 FQNEAQ. CDR3 DNA: TGTGCCAGCAGCCTCGGGGCGGGAGGTCCAGATACGCAGTATTTT. It specifies CASSLGAGGPDTQYF.

This clonotype was counted only a few times. This rearrangement joins TRBV28 to TRBJ2-4, with 9 bases aligning to TRBD2. J gave up 8 bases and V 4 bases, and 3 bases lay outside the gene matches. Germline values: CDR1 MDHEN, CDR2 SYDVKM. The CDR3 length is 13 residues. CDR3 coding DNA: TGTGCCAGCAGTTCTAGCGGGGAGGACATTCAGTACTTC. Translating it yields CASSSSGEDIQYF.

The sample holds a few counts of this clonotype. V is TRBV5-6 and J is TRBJ1-5; D may be TRBD1 (5 bases). CDR3 length: 14 amino acids. V was clipped by 3 bases and J by 10 bases, with 17 bases between them. Germline CDR1 reads SGHDT; CDR2 reads YYEEEE. CDR3 residues: CASSSGRGGSPQHF. CDR3 nucleotides: TGTGCCAGCAGCTCAGGACGGGGGGGGAGCCCCCAGCATTTT.

V is TRBV14 and J is TRBJ1-3; D ambiguous. Germline V gene lookup returns CDR1 SGHDN and CDR2 FVKESK. The CDR3 totals 13 residues. With 4 bases removed from V and 5 bases from J, the gap between germline ends came to 9 bases. CDR3 sequence (DNA): TGTGCCAGCAGCCTAGCTCCCCGAAACACCATATATTTT. This sequence encodes CASSLAPRNTIYF.